The TCR beta chain described here comes from a study of monozygotic twins with inflammatory bowel disease. The CDR3 sequence is 13 residues long. CDR1 is SGHDN, CDR2 FVKESK, per germline. TCRdb reanalyzed the 5' RACE reads, giving one entry per CDR3 protein sequence and no DNA. The sample data list 200,000 to 250,000 distinct CDR3 sequences. The TCR comes from a human donor with ulcerative colitis or Crohn's disease, or a healthy co-twin of an affected twin (not recorded which). The specimen sequenced was blood. The chain is built from TRBV14 and TRBJ2-5. CDR3 protein: CASSLFTVETQYF. Supplemented by reference TRBV14 and TRBJ2-5, the full variable domain reads EAGVTQFPSHSVIEKGQTVTLRCDPISGHDNLYWYRRVMGKEIKFLLHFVKESKQDESGMPNNRFLAERTGGTYSTLKVQPAELEDSGVYFCASSLFTVETQYFGPGTRLLVL.